This is a list of T cell receptor beta chains from one sample in a study of CD8 T cells in Susac syndrome. Using its own MiXCR run on the immunoSEQ multiplex PCR reads, TCRdb lists one record per CDR3 protein. The sample holds over 200,000 distinct CDR3 sequences, around 95% seen once. Specimen: CD4+ T cells from PBMCs. The receptor set was obtained from a human donor with multiple sclerosis. Both conserved end residues are trimmed from each CDR3. The D gene is left open where the match is weak.

SAAGSMNTEAF	TRBV20-1	11	NA
ASLRRAGETQY	TRBV6-2/TRBV6-3	11	NA
ASSFDAKNIQY	TRBV28	11	NA
ASTGTRPYEQY	TRBV2	11	TRBD2
SVERGRTDTQY	TRBV29-1	11	TRBD2
ASSPGRASGANVLT	TRBV27	14	NA
ASSVEGDSGNTIY	TRBV9	13	NA
AWSVLRTVPGANVLT	TRBV30	15	NA
ASSERSRVPKLF	TRBV25-1	12	NA
SGETSLDTQY	TRBV29-1	10	TRBD2
ASSPTGSRNTIY	TRBV7-2	12	TRBD1
ASSGGPGQISNQPQH	TRBV2	15	TRBD1
ASSRIDRNTEAF	TRBV7-8	12	NA
ASSPGQGLGSMQF	TRBV13	13	TRBD1
AWGHASTQY	TRBV30	9	NA
ATSDSRTGLSSGANVLT	TRBV24-1	17	TRBD1
ASSLGPAGRTEAF	TRBV7-2	13	NA
ASSEITRISGANVLT	TRBV2	15	NA
ASSWDRENTEAF	TRBV6-6	12	TRBD1
ATTGSSYNEQF	TRBV7-2	11	NA
ASSSRTSGYNEQF	TRBV12-3/TRBV12-4	13	TRBD2
ASRHQETQY	TRBV6-5	9	NA
ASSQEGTSGNTIY	TRBV3-1	13	NA
AWSAPSSWNQPQH	TRBV30	13	NA
ATGQTGEKLF	TRBV15	10	NA
ASSPGSNTEAF	TRBV7-3	11	NA
ASSESWTAFRPGYT	TRBV10-2	14	NA
SARSRDRDTEAF	TRBV20-1	12	TRBD1
SAKWGGSTDTQY	TRBV20-1	12	NA
SAGTSNYGYT	TRBV20-1	10	NA
ASSPGGNEQY	TRBV18	10	NA
ASSQDWGGGYT	TRBV3-1	11	NA
SAHVTGELF	TRBV29-1	9	NA
ASSLDGGFSDTQY	TRBV12-3/TRBV12-4	13	NA
SATPTSGGNGQF	TRBV20-1	12	TRBD2
ASSQDRSIRGKNNEQF	TRBV3-1	16	NA
SVERQGGTNYGYT	TRBV29-1	13	TRBD1
ASSSRGVAKNIQY	TRBV12-3/TRBV12-4	13	NA
ATLGQDYGYT	TRBV6-5	10	NA
ASSLHQPQH	TRBV5-4	9	NA
ASSGSWTSTETQY	TRBV2	13	TRBD2
SASGQGGSETQY	TRBV20-1	12	NA
SVDRGGEQF	TRBV29-1	9	NA
ASSINQPQH	TRBV7-8	9	NA
ASSLEAYPDTQY	TRBV11-1	12	NA